These T cell receptor beta chains were read from a single sample in a study of siplizumab effects on memory and regulatory T cells. Method: immunoSEQ multiplex PCR; TCRdb's copy keeps in-frame clones and lacks some. This sample yields about 75,000 clones, of which 93% are seen a single time; 5% belongs to the top ten. Input material: CD8+ T cells sorted from blood. These receptors all stem from a human donor in good health. The CDR3 runs from the conserved cysteine through the conserved F or W. D genes are given only for firm matches. The listing skips clone size in some rows; elsewhere it reads once, few, many or a size class.

j_call v_call clone_size d_call cdr3_nt cdr3_aa
TRBJ2-1 TRBV4-2 NA TRBD2 TGTGCCAGCAGCCAACATGCAGGTAGCGGGGGGGCCGAGGGTGAGCAGTTCTTC CASSQHAGSGGAEGEQFF
TRBJ2-5 TRBV6-1 NA NA TGTGCCAGCAGTGCGGGGGGCTTAGAGACCCAGTACTTC CASSAGGLETQYF
TRBJ2-3 TRBV27 NA NA TGTGCCAGCAGTTTAAGGAGCGGAATTCGCACAGATACGCAGTATTTT CASSLRSGIRTDTQYF
TRBJ2-5 TRBV14 NA NA TGTGCCAGCAGCCACACTACAGGGATACAAAAAGAGACCCAGTACTTC CASSHTTGIQKETQYF
TRBJ1-4 TRBV5-4 once NA TGTGCCAGCAGCACCTCAGGGACTAATGAAAAACTGTTTTTT CASSTSGTNEKLFF
TRBJ1-5 TRBV10-3 NA NA TGTGCCATCAGTGAGGATCATTATAGCAATCAGCCCCAGCATTTT CAISEDHYSNQPQHF
TRBJ1-5 TRBV30 NA NA TGTGCCTGGAGAGGACACAGCGGTCAGCCCCAGCATTTT CAWRGHSGQPQHF
TRBJ2-1 TRBV19 once NA TGTGCCAGTAGTATAGGGGGTAATGAGCAGTTCTTC CASSIGGNEQFF
TRBJ1-1 TRBV28 NA NA TGTGCCAGCAGTTTAGCCCCGGGAGGGCAGACTGAAGCTTTCTTT CASSLAPGGQTEAFF
TRBJ2-1 TRBV4-1 NA NA TGCGCCAGCAGCATGACGCGGGATGCCTACAATGAGCAGTTCTTC CASSMTRDAYNEQFF
TRBJ1-1 TRBV9 NA TRBD1 TGTGCCAGCAGCGTATCTGGACAGGGAATCTCTGAAGCTTTCTTT CASSVSGQGISEAFF
TRBJ2-1 TRBV7-9 NA TRBD2 TGTGCCAGCAGCTTATGGACTAGCGGGGACAATGAGCAGTTCTTC CASSLWTSGDNEQFF
TRBJ2-3 TRBV9 NA TRBD2 TGTGCCAGCAGCGTCCCAATAGCGGGGGGGCTTTTCACAGATACGCAGTATTTT CASSVPIAGGLFTDTQYF
TRBJ1-1 TRBV29-1 NA TRBD1 TGCAGCGTTGAGGGACAGGGGATCCCTGAAGCTTTCTTT CSVEGQGIPEAFF
TRBJ1-2 TRBV7-9 NA NA TGTGCCAGCAGTTCCTCCGCGGGGGACCTTTCCTATGGCTACACCTTC CASSSSAGDLSYGYTF
TRBJ1-6 TRBV6-5 few NA TGTGCCAGCAGTTATAGCACGGACAATTCACCCCTCCACTTT CASSYSTDNSPLHF
TRBJ1-1 TRBV29-1 NA NA TGCAGCGTTATTGCAGAGGGAGTGAACACTGAAGCTTTCTTT CSVIAEGVNTEAFF
TRBJ2-1 TRBV4-2 NA NA TGTGCCAGCAGCCAGGTTGGTGGCCCCAATGAGCAGTTCTTC CASSQVGGPNEQFF
TRBJ1-6 TRBV10-3 NA NA TGTGCCATCAAGGGACTGGGAAATTCACCCCTCCACTTT CAIKGLGNSPLHF
TRBJ1-1 TRBV10-3 NA NA TGTGCCATCAGCGTTGAGGGGGAGAGCACTGAAGCTTTCTTT CAISVEGESTEAFF
TRBJ2-5 TRBV19 NA NA TGTGCCACCCCCTTGCGGGGATTCCAAGAGACCCAGTACTTC CATPLRGFQETQYF
TRBJ2-7 TRBV7-6 NA NA TGTGCCAGGGAGGGGACAGTAATGCGCGAGCAGTACTTC CAREGTVMREQYF
TRBJ2-1 TRBV4-3 NA NA TGCGCCAGCAGCCAAGTTACAGGGGAGGGTGAGCAGTTCTTC CASSQVTGEGEQFF
TRBJ2-7 TRBV6-5 NA NA TGTGCCAGCAGTTATCGCGGGACAACAGAGCAGTACTTC CASSYRGTTEQYF
TRBJ2-3 TRBV7-2 NA TRBD2 TGTGCCAGCAGCTCCGTATTCTCTCTAGCGGCAGATACGCAGTATTTT CASSSVFSLAADTQYF
TRBJ1-2 TRBV9 few NA TGTGCCAGCAGCGACCCAGAGGGTGCCAACTATGGCTACACCTTC CASSDPEGANYGYTF
TRBJ2-3 TRBV30 NA NA TGTGCCCGGGACAGCACAGATACGCAGTATTTT CARDSTDTQYF
TRBJ1-5 TRBV9 NA NA TGTGCCAGCAGCGCTAACAGCGTCAATCAGCCCCAGCATTTT CASSANSVNQPQHF
TRBJ1-1 TRBV11-2 NA NA TGTGCCAGCAGCTTGCAGAGGATGAACACTGAAGCTTTCTTT CASSLQRMNTEAFF
TRBJ1-5 TRBV4-3 few TRBD1 TGCGCCAGCAGCCGGGAACAGGGGGCCAATCAGCCCCAGCATTTT CASSREQGANQPQHF
TRBJ2-7 TRBV19 NA NA TGTGCCAGTAGTATATTTGCCTCCTACGAGCAGTACTTC CASSIFASYEQYF
TRBJ1-1 TRBV5-4 NA NA TGTGCCAGCAGCCACAGCAGCGACATGAACACTGAAGCTTTCTTT CASSHSSDMNTEAFF
TRBJ2-7 TRBV5-1 NA TRBD2 TGCGCCAGCAGCCCGGGACTAGCGGGTCCCGAGCAGTACTTC CASSPGLAGPEQYF
TRBJ2-3 TRBV9 NA TRBD2 TGTGCCAGCAGCGTACTCAGCGGGGGCACAGATACGCAGTATTTT CASSVLSGGTDTQYF
TRBJ2-1 TRBV6-5 NA TRBD1 TGTGCCAGCAGTTACGCCGGGACAGGGATCAATGAGCAGTTCTTC CASSYAGTGINEQFF
TRBJ2-1 TRBV9 NA NA TGTGCCAGCGGATCCGGGACGGCCTACAATGAGCAGTTCTTC CASGSGTAYNEQFF
TRBJ2-5 TRBV29-1 NA TRBD2 TGCAGCGTTGATATGCGGGAGTACCAAGAGACCCAGTACTTC CSVDMREYQETQYF
TRBJ2-1 TRBV30 NA TRBD2 TGTGCCTGGGACTTGACTAGCGGGGGGGCAAATGAGCAGTTCTTC CAWDLTSGGANEQFF
TRBJ1-2 TRBV6-5 NA TRBD1 TGTGCCAGCAGTTACGGGTTGACAGGGCCTAACTATGGCTACACCTTC CASSYGLTGPNYGYTF
TRBJ2-7 TRBV5-5 NA NA TGTGCCAGCAGCTCGACAGGAGTGTGGTACGAGCAGTACTTC CASSSTGVWYEQYF
TRBJ2-7 TRBV15 NA NA TGTGCCACCAGCCCGGCCCTATCCTACGAGCAGTACTTC CATSPALSYEQYF
TRBJ2-7 TRBV7-9 few NA TGTGCCAGCAGCAGGGACGGCTACGAGCAGTACTTC CASSRDGYEQYF
TRBJ1-2 TRBV19 NA NA TGTGCCAGTAGTCCTTCGGGGGGTTACTATGGCTACACCTTC CASSPSGGYYGYTF
TRBJ1-2 TRBV5-1 NA NA TGCGCCAGCAGCTTAGGTATCGGCGTGATGAACTATGGCTACACCTTC CASSLGIGVMNYGYTF
TRBJ1-5 TRBV4-1 NA NA TGCGCCAGCAGCCCCGTATTGGCAGCTAATCAGCCCCAGCATTTT CASSPVLAANQPQHF
TRBJ2-5 TRBV9 NA NA TGTGCCAGCAGCTCCGGAGGAGAGACCCAGTACTTC CASSSGGETQYF
TRBJ1-5 TRBV2 NA NA TGTGCCAGCAGCCCCCCACTAAATCAGCCCCAGCATTTT CASSPPLNQPQHF
TRBJ1-2 TRBV28 once NA TGTGCCAGCAGTTTTATTGGTGGGGGCGCTAGCTATGGCTACACCTTC CASSFIGGGASYGYTF
TRBJ1-6 TRBV19 few NA TGTGCCAGTAGTTGGGACATCGGGCCTTATTCACCCCTCCACTTT CASSWDIGPYSPLHF
TRBJ1-6 TRBV7-9 few NA TGTGCCAGCATCACAGGGACGGACTATTCACCCCTCCACTTT CASITGTDYSPLHF
TRBJ2-5 TRBV19 NA NA TGTGCCAGTAGTATGTCGGGAGCTTGGGAGACCCAGTACTTC CASSMSGAWETQYF
TRBJ2-7 TRBV18 NA TRBD2 TGTGCCAGCTCACCTCCCGGACAGCGGGGGGGCCGGGACGAGCAGTACTTC CASSPPGQRGGRDEQYF
TRBJ2-7 TRBV7-6 few NA TGTGCCAGCAGCTTAGGACAGGACTCCTACGAGCAGTACTTC CASSLGQDSYEQYF
TRBJ1-4 TRBV13 NA TRBD1 TGTGCCAGCAGCACGGGACAGGGGAACAGAAAACTGTTTTTT CASSTGQGNRKLFF
TRBJ2-7 TRBV6-5 NA NA TGTGCCAGCAGTGTTAGCTCCTACGAGCAGTACTTC CASSVSSYEQYF
TRBJ2-7 TRBV13 NA TRBD2 TGTGCCAGCACCCCGAACCAAGGTCTAGCGGGGGGCGATAACTCCTACGAGCAGTACTTC CASTPNQGLAGGDNSYEQYF
TRBJ2-2 TRBV19 once TRBD1 TGTGCCAGTAGACCAACGGAAGGGGACAGGGGAAACACCGGGGAGCTGTTTTTT CASRPTEGDRGNTGELFF
TRBJ1-1 TRBV7-6 once TRBD1 TGTGCCAGCAGCAGCGACAGGGTGGGTGAAGCTTTCTTT CASSSDRVGEAFF
TRBJ2-3 TRBV9 NA TRBD2 TGTGCCAGCAGCGTAAAACTAGCGGTAGTGGGTGATACGCAGTATTTT CASSVKLAVVGDTQYF
TRBJ1-1 TRBV27 NA TRBD1 TGTGCCAGCAGTTTATTCCGACAGGGGGCAGACACTGAAGCTTTCTTT CASSLFRQGADTEAFF